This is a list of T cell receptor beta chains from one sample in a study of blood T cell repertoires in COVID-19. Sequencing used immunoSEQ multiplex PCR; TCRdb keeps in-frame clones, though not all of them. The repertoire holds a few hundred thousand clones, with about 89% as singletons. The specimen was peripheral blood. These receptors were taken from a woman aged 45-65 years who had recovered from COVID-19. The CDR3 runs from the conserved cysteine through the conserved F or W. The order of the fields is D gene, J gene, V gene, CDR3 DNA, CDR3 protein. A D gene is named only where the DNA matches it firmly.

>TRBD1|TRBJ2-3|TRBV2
TGTGCCAGCAGTGAACAGGGGGTTGGGCAGGCAGATACGCAGTATTTT
CASSEQGVGQADTQYF
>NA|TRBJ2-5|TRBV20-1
TGCAGTGCTGCACTAGAGACCCAGTACTTC
CSAALETQYF
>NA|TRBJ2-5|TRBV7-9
TGTGCCAGCAGCTTAACAGGGTCAGGGGAGACCCAGTACTTC
CASSLTGSGETQYF
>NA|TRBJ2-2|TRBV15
TGTGCCACCAGCAGAGGCGGATTCACTGGATCCGGCGGGGAGCTGTTTTTT
CATSRGGFTGSGGELFF
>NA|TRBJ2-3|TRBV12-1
TGTGCCAGCAGCTTTGAAGACCAACCAGACGGAGACACGCAGTATTTT
CASSFEDQPDGDTQYF
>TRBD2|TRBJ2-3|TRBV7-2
TGTGCCAGCAGCATACTAGCGGGGGGCAAGGTGGATACGCAGTATTTT
CASSILAGGKVDTQYF
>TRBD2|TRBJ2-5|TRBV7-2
TGTGCCAGCAGCTGGACTAGCTTGGAGACCCAGTACTTC
CASSWTSLETQYF
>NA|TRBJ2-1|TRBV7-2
TGTGCCAGCAGCCTACAGGGATCTTACAATGAGCAGTTCTTC
CASSLQGSYNEQFF
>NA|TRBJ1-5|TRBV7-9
TGTGCCAGCAGCTTGGGAGGGCAGCCCCAGCATTTT
CASSLGGQPQHF
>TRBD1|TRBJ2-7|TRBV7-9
TGTGCCAGCAGCGGGAAGGGGGCCGCCTACGAGCAGTACTTC
CASSGKGAAYEQYF